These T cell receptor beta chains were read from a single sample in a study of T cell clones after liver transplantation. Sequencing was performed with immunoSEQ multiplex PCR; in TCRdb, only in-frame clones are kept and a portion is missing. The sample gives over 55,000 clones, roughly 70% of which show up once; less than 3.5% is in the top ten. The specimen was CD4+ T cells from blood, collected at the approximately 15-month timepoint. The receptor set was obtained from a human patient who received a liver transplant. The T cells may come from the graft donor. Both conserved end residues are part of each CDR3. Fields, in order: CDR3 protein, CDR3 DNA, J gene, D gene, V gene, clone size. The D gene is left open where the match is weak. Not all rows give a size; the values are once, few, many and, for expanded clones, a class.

CDR3aa: CSARQGYEQYF
CDR3nt: TGCAGTGCTAGACAGGGTTACGAGCAGTACTTC
j_gene: TRBJ2-7
d_gene: .
v_gene: TRBV20-1
abundance: many

CDR3aa: CASSFSAGAEREQYF
CDR3nt: TGTGCCAGCAGCTTTAGCGCAGGGGCCGAGAGAGAGCAGTACTTC
j_gene: TRBJ2-7
d_gene: .
v_gene: TRBV7-2
abundance: .

CDR3aa: CASSLWVDRNTEAFF
CDR3nt: TGTGCCAGCAGCTTATGGGTGGACAGGAACACTGAAGCTTTCTTT
j_gene: TRBJ1-1
d_gene: .
v_gene: TRBV7-9
abundance: .

CDR3aa: CAWSLTAGAMNTEAFF
CDR3nt: TGTGCCTGGAGCCTCACAGCCGGGGCCATGAACACTGAAGCTTTCTTT
j_gene: TRBJ1-1
d_gene: .
v_gene: TRBV30
abundance: .

CDR3aa: CASSHGQGNTEAFF
CDR3nt: TGTGCCAGCAGCCACGGACAGGGAAACACTGAAGCTTTCTTT
j_gene: TRBJ1-1
d_gene: TRBD1
v_gene: TRBV6-6
abundance: few

CDR3aa: CASSNQGRGDNEQFF
CDR3nt: TGTGCCAGCAGCAATCAGGGGCGAGGGGACAATGAGCAGTTCTTC
j_gene: TRBJ2-1
d_gene: .
v_gene: TRBV21-1
abundance: .

CDR3aa: CASSFLTEAFF
CDR3nt: TGTGCCAGCAGCTTTCTCACTGAAGCTTTCTTT
j_gene: TRBJ1-1
d_gene: .
v_gene: TRBV7-9
abundance: .

CDR3aa: CASVEGSTDTQYF
CDR3nt: TGTGCCAGCGTAGAAGGGAGCACAGATACGCAGTATTTT
j_gene: TRBJ2-3
d_gene: .
v_gene: TRBV6-1
abundance: .

CDR3aa: CASSEDTTDTQYF
CDR3nt: TGTGCCAGCAGTGAAGATACCACAGATACGCAGTATTTT
j_gene: TRBJ2-3
d_gene: .
v_gene: TRBV6-1
abundance: few

CDR3aa: CASSLVLAGGPDNEQFF
CDR3nt: TGTGCCAGCAGCTTGGTATTGGCGGGGGGGCCGGACAATGAGCAGTTCTTC
j_gene: TRBJ2-1
d_gene: TRBD2
v_gene: TRBV5-6
abundance: few

CDR3aa: CASSYRDRGGYGYTF
CDR3nt: TGTGCCAGCAGTTACAGGGACAGGGGTGGCTATGGCTACACCTTC
j_gene: TRBJ1-2
d_gene: TRBD1
v_gene: TRBV6-5
abundance: .

CDR3aa: CASSYQGLRGTGELFF
CDR3nt: TGTGCCAGTAGCTATCAGGGGCTAAGGGGCACCGGGGAGCTGTTTTTT
j_gene: TRBJ2-2
d_gene: .
v_gene: TRBV19
abundance: .

CDR3aa: CASSSGGVRQNIQYF
CDR3nt: TGTGCCAGCAGCTCCGGGGGGGTCAGGCAAAACATTCAGTACTTC
j_gene: TRBJ2-4
d_gene: TRBD2
v_gene: TRBV11-2
abundance: .

CDR3aa: CASSLVSGSVQETQYF
CDR3nt: TGCGCCAGCAGCTTGGTGTCAGGGTCGGTCCAAGAGACCCAGTACTTC
j_gene: TRBJ2-5
d_gene: .
v_gene: TRBV5-1
abundance: few

CDR3aa: CSVSTGSLGYTF
CDR3nt: TGCAGCGTGTCTACAGGGTCTCTTGGCTACACCTTC
j_gene: TRBJ1-2
d_gene: .
v_gene: TRBV29-1
abundance: .

CDR3aa: CATRRGGTNTGELFF
CDR3nt: TGCGCCACCCGACGGGGAGGGACGAACACCGGGGAGCTGTTTTTT
j_gene: TRBJ2-2
d_gene: TRBD2
v_gene: TRBV5-1
abundance: .

CDR3aa: CAITSDSNYGYTF
CDR3nt: TGTGCCATCACCTCGGATAGTAACTATGGCTACACCTTC
j_gene: TRBJ1-2
d_gene: .
v_gene: TRBV10-3
abundance: few

CDR3aa: CASSLSGNTIYF
CDR3nt: TGCGCCAGCAGCTTGAGCGGAAACACCATATATTTT
j_gene: TRBJ1-3
d_gene: .
v_gene: TRBV5-1
abundance: .

CDR3aa: CASSLWTANTDTQYF
CDR3nt: TGTGCCAGCAGCCTCTGGACGGCGAACACAGATACGCAGTATTTT
j_gene: TRBJ2-3
d_gene: .
v_gene: TRBV21-1
abundance: .

CDR3aa: CASSDEQGGGYTF
CDR3nt: TGTGCCAGCAGCGATGAACAGGGAGGTGGCTACACCTTC
j_gene: TRBJ1-2
d_gene: .
v_gene: TRBV7-6
abundance: .

CDR3aa: CASSSLTGTESTDTQYF
CDR3nt: TGTGCCAGCAGCTCCTTGACCGGGACGGAAAGCACAGATACGCAGTATTTT
j_gene: TRBJ2-3
d_gene: .
v_gene: TRBV5-6
abundance: once

CDR3aa: CASSPGFGYTF
CDR3nt: TGCGCCAGCAGCCCAGGGTTCGGCTACACCTTC
j_gene: TRBJ1-2
d_gene: .
v_gene: TRBV5-1
abundance: .

CDR3aa: CASSVRGVNEKLFF
CDR3nt: TGTGCCAGCAGTGTCCGGGGGGTAAATGAAAAACTGTTTTTT
j_gene: TRBJ1-4
d_gene: .
v_gene: TRBV2
abundance: .

CDR3aa: CASSYEGGGTYEQYF
CDR3nt: TGTGCCAGCAGTTACGAAGGAGGGGGCACTTACGAGCAGTACTTC
j_gene: TRBJ2-7
d_gene: .
v_gene: TRBV6-5
abundance: .

CDR3aa: CASSRQGVNTEAFF
CDR3nt: TGTGCCAGCAGCCGACAAGGAGTGAACACTGAAGCTTTCTTT
j_gene: TRBJ1-1
d_gene: .
v_gene: TRBV6-1
abundance: .

CDR3aa: CASSSPGTGVSYEQYF
CDR3nt: TGTGCCAGCAGTTCCCCCGGGACAGGGGTCTCCTACGAGCAGTACTTC
j_gene: TRBJ2-7
d_gene: TRBD1
v_gene: TRBV6-6
abundance: .

CDR3aa: CASSWGLAGAETQYF
CDR3nt: TGCGCCAGCAGCTGGGGACTAGCGGGAGCGGAGACCCAGTACTTC
j_gene: TRBJ2-5
d_gene: TRBD2
v_gene: TRBV5-1
abundance: once

CDR3aa: CASSLLPHGYGYTF
CDR3nt: TGTGCCAGCAGTTTACTTCCCCACGGCTATGGCTACACCTTC
j_gene: TRBJ1-2
d_gene: .
v_gene: TRBV28
abundance: .

CDR3aa: CASSLEGTGPQPQHF
CDR3nt: TGTGCCAGCAGCTTAGAAGGGACAGGGCCTCAGCCCCAGCATTTT
j_gene: TRBJ1-5
d_gene: TRBD1
v_gene: TRBV7-8
abundance: .

CDR3aa: CASSLNVPPDTQYF
CDR3nt: TGTGCCAGCAGCTTAAACGTACCCCCAGATACGCAGTATTTT
j_gene: TRBJ2-3
d_gene: .
v_gene: TRBV11-2
abundance: few

CDR3aa: CASSETRKGYGYTF
CDR3nt: TGTGCCAGCAGTGAAACAAGGAAGGGATATGGCTACACCTTC
j_gene: TRBJ1-2
d_gene: .
v_gene: TRBV6-1
abundance: .

CDR3aa: CASSLGGAQPQHF
CDR3nt: TGTGCCAGCAGCTTAGGCGGGGCCCAGCCCCAGCATTTT
j_gene: TRBJ1-5
d_gene: .
v_gene: TRBV11-3
abundance: once

CDR3aa: CASSEWTAQETQYF
CDR3nt: TGTGCCAGCAGTGAGTGGACAGCCCAAGAGACCCAGTACTTC
j_gene: TRBJ2-5
d_gene: .
v_gene: TRBV2
abundance: .

CDR3aa: CASTAGGLSTDTQYF
CDR3nt: TGTGCCAGCACAGCGGGGGGACTTAGCACAGATACGCAGTATTTT
j_gene: TRBJ2-3
d_gene: TRBD2
v_gene: TRBV28
abundance: .

CDR3aa: CASSRGGQMNTEAFF
CDR3nt: TGTGCCAGCAGTCGGGGGGGACAGATGAACACTGAAGCTTTCTTT
j_gene: TRBJ1-1
d_gene: TRBD1
v_gene: TRBV6-5
abundance: .

CDR3aa: CASSDNSGANVLTF
CDR3nt: TGTGCCAGTAGTGATAACTCTGGGGCCAACGTCCTGACTTTC
j_gene: TRBJ2-6
d_gene: .
v_gene: TRBV19
abundance: .

CDR3aa: CSAPGLAGVGEQFF
CDR3nt: TGCAGCGCACCGGGACTAGCGGGAGTCGGTGAGCAGTTCTTC
j_gene: TRBJ2-1
d_gene: TRBD2
v_gene: TRBV29-1
abundance: .

CDR3aa: CASSQEVRSFNEQFF
CDR3nt: TGCGCCAGCAGCCAAGAGGTCCGGAGCTTTAATGAGCAGTTCTTC
j_gene: TRBJ2-1
d_gene: .
v_gene: TRBV4-3
abundance: .

CDR3aa: CASSSDPGGDQTEAFF
CDR3nt: TGTGCCAGCAGCAGCGACCCCGGGGGGGATCAAACTGAAGCTTTCTTT
j_gene: TRBJ1-1
d_gene: .
v_gene: TRBV11-2
abundance: .

CDR3aa: CASSLPGHNSPLHF
CDR3nt: TGCGCCAGCAGCTTGCCAGGGCATAATTCACCCCTCCACTTT
j_gene: TRBJ1-6
d_gene: .
v_gene: TRBV5-1
abundance: .

CDR3aa: CASSQDGGGQETQYF
CDR3nt: TGCGCCAGCAGCCAAGACGGAGGGGGCCAAGAGACCCAGTACTTC
j_gene: TRBJ2-5
d_gene: .
v_gene: TRBV4-1
abundance: .

CDR3aa: CASRPGPNTGELFF
CDR3nt: TGTGCCAGCAGGCCCGGACCCAACACCGGGGAGCTGTTTTTT
j_gene: TRBJ2-2
d_gene: .
v_gene: TRBV28
abundance: .

CDR3aa: CASSASSQANEQFF
CDR3nt: TGTGCCAGCAGCGCATCATCACAGGCCAATGAGCAGTTCTTC
j_gene: TRBJ2-1
d_gene: .
v_gene: TRBV11-3
abundance: .

CDR3aa: CASMDRLAGYTF
CDR3nt: TGTGCCAGCATGGACAGGCTCGCCGGCTACACCTTC
j_gene: TRBJ1-2
d_gene: TRBD1
v_gene: TRBV28
abundance: .

CDR3aa: CASSLWQPSGTDTQYF
CDR3nt: TGTGCCAGCAGTTTATGGCAACCCTCCGGCACAGATACGCAGTATTTT
j_gene: TRBJ2-3
d_gene: .
v_gene: TRBV27
abundance: .

CDR3aa: CASSLMGQTNEKLFF
CDR3nt: TGTGCCAGCAGCTTAATGGGACAAACTAATGAAAAACTGTTTTTT
j_gene: TRBJ1-4
d_gene: .
v_gene: TRBV7-2
abundance: .

CDR3aa: CASSLGDGNTEAFF
CDR3nt: TGTGCCAGCAGCTTAGGGGACGGAAACACTGAAGCTTTCTTT
j_gene: TRBJ1-1
d_gene: .
v_gene: TRBV7-9
abundance: few

CDR3aa: CASSSGPNVNEQFF
CDR3nt: TGTGCCAGCAGCTCCGGACCGAATGTCAATGAGCAGTTCTTC
j_gene: TRBJ2-1
d_gene: .
v_gene: TRBV7-8
abundance: .

CDR3aa: CASSVLGGGSPDTQYF
CDR3nt: TGTGCCAGCAGCGTACTTGGCGGGGGTTCCCCAGATACGCAGTATTTT
j_gene: TRBJ2-3
d_gene: TRBD2
v_gene: TRBV9
abundance: once

CDR3aa: CAWSARAGEKLFF
CDR3nt: TGTGCCTGGAGTGCCAGGGCAGGTGAAAAACTGTTTTTT
j_gene: TRBJ1-4
d_gene: .
v_gene: TRBV30
abundance: .